This T cell receptor beta chain was profiled in a study of Graves' ophthalmopathy and Graves' hyperthyroidism. Germline-derived CDR1 and CDR2 are LGHNT and FRNRAP. This CDR3 is 20 amino acids long. V was pared by 1 base and J by 3 bases, with 18 bases of the junction left unmatched. The PBMCs were taken from roughly 10 ml of fresh peripheral blood. Amplification of TCR beta CDR3 regions used RNA transcripts. Amplification began with first-round RT-PCR using HTBI primers, then second-round multiplex PCR was performed. MiXCR, run by TCRdb on the multiplex PCR reads, gives a single entry per CDR3 protein. The repertoire holds approximately 480,000 distinct CDR3 sequences, over 13% seen once, with over 7.5% in the top ten.

The rearrangement joins TRBV12-5 to TRBJ1-2, with 9 bases aligning to TRBD1. Sequencing was done on a sample of blood. The source is a woman younger than 45 with Graves' ophthalmopathy. CDR3 residues: CASGLAIKPGQGIFYYGYTF. DNA for the CDR3: TGTGCTAGTGGTTTGGCGATTAAACCGGGACAGGGCATATTTTACTATGGCTACACCTTC.